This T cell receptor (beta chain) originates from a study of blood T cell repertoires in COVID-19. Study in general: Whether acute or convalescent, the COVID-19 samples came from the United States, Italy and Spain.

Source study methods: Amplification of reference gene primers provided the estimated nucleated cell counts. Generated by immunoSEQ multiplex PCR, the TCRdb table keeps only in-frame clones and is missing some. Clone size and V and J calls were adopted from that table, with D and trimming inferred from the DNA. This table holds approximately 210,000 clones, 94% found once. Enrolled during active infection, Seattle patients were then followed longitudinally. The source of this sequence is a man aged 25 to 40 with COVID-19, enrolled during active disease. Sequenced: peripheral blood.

CDR3 loop: CASSLSNQETQYF. The DNA of the CDR3 is TGTGCCAGCAGCTTATCCAACCAAGAGACCCAGTACTTC. The rearrangement joins TRBV5-4 to TRBJ2-5; D remains ambiguous. In germline, CDR1 is SGHNT, CDR2 YYREEE (reference sequence). The CDR3 extends over 13 amino acids. V was pared by 2 bases and J by 0 bases, with 5 bases between.